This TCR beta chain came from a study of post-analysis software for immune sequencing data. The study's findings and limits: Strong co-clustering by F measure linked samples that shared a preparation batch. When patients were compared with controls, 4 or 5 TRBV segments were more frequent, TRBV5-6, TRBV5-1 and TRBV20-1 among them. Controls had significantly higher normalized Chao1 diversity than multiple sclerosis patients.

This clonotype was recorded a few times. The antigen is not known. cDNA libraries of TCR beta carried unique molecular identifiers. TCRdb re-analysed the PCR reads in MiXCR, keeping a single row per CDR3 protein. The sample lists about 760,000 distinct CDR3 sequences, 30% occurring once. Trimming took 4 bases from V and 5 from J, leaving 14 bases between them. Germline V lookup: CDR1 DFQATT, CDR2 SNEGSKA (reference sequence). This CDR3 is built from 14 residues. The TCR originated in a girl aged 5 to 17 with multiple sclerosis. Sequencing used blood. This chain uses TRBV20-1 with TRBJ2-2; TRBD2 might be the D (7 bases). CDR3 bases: TGCAGTGCTATAAGTGGGGGGGCGACCGGGGAGCTGTTTTTT. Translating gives CSAISGGATGELFF.